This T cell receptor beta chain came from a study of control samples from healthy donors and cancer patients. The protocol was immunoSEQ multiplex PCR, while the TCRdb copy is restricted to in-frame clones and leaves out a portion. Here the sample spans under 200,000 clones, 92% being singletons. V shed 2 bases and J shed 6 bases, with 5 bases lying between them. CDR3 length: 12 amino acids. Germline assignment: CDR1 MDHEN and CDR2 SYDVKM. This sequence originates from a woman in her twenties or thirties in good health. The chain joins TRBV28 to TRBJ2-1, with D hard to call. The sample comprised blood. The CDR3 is CASSLPANEQFF. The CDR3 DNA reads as TGTGCCAGCAGTTTACCTGCCAATGAGCAGTTCTTC.